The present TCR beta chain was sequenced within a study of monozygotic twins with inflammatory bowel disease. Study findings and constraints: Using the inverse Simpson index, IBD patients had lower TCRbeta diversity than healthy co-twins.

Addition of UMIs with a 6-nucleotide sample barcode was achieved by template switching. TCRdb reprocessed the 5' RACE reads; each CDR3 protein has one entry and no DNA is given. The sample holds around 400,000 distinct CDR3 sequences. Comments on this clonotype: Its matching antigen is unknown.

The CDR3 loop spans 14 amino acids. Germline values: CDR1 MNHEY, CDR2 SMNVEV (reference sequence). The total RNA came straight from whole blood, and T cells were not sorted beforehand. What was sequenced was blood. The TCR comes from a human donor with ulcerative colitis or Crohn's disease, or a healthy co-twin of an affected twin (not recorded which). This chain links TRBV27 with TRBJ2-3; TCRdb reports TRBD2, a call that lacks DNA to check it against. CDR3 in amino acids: CASRASSGRDTQYF.